This TCR beta chain was found in a study of monozygotic twins with inflammatory bowel disease. TCRdb re-called the 5' RACE reads, yielding one record per CDR3 amino acid sequence without DNA. This sample's table reports some 150,000 distinct CDR3 sequences. Germline V gene data show CDR1 as MDHEN and CDR2 as SYDVKM. This CDR3 is built from 13 residues. This sequence joins TRBV28 and TRBJ1-4; TCRdb's D call of TRBD1 is untestable without DNA. The sequence was obtained from a human donor with ulcerative colitis or Crohn's disease, or a healthy co-twin of an affected twin (not recorded which). The sequenced sample consisted of blood. CDR3: CASSSTANEKLFF. Full variable domain (rest looked up from reference TRBV28 and TRBJ1-4): DVKVTQSSRYLVKRTGEKVFLECVQDMDHENMFWYRQDPGLGLRLIYFSYDVKMKEKGDIPEGYSVSREKKERFSLILESASTNQTSMYLCASSSTANEKLFFGSGTQLSVL.